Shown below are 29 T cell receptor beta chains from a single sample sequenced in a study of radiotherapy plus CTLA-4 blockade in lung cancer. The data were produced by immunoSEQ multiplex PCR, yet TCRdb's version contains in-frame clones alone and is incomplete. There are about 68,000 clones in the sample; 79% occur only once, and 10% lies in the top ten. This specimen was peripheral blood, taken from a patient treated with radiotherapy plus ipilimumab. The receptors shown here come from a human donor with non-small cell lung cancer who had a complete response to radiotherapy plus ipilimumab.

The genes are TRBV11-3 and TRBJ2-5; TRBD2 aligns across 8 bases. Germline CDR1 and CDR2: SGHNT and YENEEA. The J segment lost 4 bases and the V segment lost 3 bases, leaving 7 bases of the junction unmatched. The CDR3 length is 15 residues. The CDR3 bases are TGTGCCAGCAGCTTCGGGACTAGTGCCATAGAGACCCAGTACTTC. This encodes CASSFGTSAIETQYF.

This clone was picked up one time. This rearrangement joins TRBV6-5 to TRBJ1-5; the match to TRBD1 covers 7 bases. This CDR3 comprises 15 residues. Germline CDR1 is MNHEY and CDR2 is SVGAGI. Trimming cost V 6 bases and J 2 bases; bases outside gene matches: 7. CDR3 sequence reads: CASSRQGDRNQPQHF. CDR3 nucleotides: TGTGCCAGCAGCCGCCAGGGGGACCGCAATCAGCCCCAGCATTTT.

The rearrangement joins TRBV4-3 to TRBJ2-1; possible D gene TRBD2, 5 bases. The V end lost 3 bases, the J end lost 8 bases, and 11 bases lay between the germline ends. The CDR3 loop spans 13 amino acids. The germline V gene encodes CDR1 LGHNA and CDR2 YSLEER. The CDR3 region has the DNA TGCGCCAGCAGCCATGGACTTAGGGATGAGCAGTTCTTC. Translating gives CASSHGLRDEQFF.

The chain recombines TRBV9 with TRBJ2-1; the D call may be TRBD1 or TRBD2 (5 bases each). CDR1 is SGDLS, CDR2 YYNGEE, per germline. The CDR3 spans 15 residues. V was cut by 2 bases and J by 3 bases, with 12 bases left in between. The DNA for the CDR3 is TGTGCCAGCAGCGTGGGGACCAGCGACTACAATGAGCAGTTCTTC. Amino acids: CASSVGTSDYNEQFF.

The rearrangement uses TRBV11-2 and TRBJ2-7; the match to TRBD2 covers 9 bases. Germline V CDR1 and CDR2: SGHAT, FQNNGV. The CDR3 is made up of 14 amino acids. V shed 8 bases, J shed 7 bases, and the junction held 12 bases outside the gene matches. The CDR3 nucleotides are TGTGCCAGCCGACCCGCCTCTAGCGGGAAAGAGCAGTACGTC. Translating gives CASRPASSGKEQYV.

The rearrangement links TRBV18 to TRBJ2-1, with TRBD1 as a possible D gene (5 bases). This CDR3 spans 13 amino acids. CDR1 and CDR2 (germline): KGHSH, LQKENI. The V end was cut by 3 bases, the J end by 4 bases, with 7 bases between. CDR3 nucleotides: TGTGCCAGCTCACCGGACATATACAATGAGCAGTTCTTC. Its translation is CASSPDIYNEQFF.

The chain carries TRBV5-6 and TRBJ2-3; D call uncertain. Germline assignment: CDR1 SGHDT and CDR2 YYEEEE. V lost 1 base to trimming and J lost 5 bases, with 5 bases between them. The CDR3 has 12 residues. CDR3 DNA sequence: TGTGCCAGCAGCTTGAAGGTAGATACGCAGTATTTT. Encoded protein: CASSLKVDTQYF.

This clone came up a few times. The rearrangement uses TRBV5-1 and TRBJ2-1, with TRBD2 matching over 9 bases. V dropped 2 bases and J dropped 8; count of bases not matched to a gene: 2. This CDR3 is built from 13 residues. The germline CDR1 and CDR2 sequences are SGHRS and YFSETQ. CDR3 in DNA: TGCGCCAGCAGCTTAGGGACTAGCCATGAGCAGTTCTTC. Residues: CASSLGTSHEQFF.

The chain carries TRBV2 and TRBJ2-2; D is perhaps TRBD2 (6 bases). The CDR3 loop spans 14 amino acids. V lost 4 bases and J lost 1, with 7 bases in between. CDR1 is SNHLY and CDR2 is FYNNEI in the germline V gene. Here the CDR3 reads CASSGGENTGELFF. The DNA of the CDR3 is TGTGCCAGCAGTGGGGGGGAGAACACCGGGGAGCTGTTTTTT.

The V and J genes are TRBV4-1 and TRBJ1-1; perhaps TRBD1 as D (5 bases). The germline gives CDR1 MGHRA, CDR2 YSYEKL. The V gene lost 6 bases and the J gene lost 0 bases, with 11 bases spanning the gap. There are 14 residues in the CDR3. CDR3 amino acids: CASRRGPLNTEAFF. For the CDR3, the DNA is TGCGCCAGCAGACGGGGACCCCTGAACACTGAAGCTTTCTTT.

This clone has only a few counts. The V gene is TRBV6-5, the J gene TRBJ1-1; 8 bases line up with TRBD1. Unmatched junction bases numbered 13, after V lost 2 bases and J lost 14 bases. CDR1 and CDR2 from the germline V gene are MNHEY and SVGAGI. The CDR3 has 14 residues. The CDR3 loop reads CASSYGQGASPIFF. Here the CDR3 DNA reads TGTGCCAGCAGTTACGGGCAGGGGGCTTCCCCGATCTTCTTT.

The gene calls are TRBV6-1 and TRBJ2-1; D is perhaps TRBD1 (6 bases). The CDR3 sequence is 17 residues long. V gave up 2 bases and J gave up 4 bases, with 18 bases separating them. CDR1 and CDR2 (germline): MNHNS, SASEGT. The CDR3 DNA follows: TGTGCCAGCAGTGAACCGGAGATGACGACAGGATACAATGAGCAGTTCTTC. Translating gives CASSEPEMTTGYNEQFF.

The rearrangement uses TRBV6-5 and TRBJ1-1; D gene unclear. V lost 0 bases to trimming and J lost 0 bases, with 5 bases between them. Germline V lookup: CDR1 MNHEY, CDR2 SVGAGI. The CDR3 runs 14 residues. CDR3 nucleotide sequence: TGTGCCAGCAGTTACTCGAGTTTGAACACTGAAGCTTTCTTT. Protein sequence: CASSYSSLNTEAFF.

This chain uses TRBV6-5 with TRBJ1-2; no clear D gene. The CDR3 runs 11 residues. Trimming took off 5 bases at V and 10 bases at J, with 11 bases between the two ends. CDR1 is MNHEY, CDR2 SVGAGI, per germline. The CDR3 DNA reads TGTGCCAGCAGTGTTGTAGCCCACTACACCTTC. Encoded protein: CASSVVAHYTF.

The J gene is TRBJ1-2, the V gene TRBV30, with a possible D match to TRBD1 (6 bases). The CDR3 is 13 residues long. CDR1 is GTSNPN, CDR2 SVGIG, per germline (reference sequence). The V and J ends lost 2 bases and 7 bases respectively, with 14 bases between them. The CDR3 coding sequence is TGTGCCTGGAGTCAGACCGGGACATCTGGCTACACCTTC. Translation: CAWSQTGTSGYTF.

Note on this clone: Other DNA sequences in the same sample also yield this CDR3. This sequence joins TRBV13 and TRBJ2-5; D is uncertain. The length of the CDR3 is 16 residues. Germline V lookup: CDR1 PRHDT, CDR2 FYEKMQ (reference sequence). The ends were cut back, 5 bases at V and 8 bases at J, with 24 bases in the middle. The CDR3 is CASSPRKIGLEGTQYF. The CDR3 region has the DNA TGTGCCAGCAGCCCCCGAAAAATCGGTCTCGAAGGCACCCAGTACTTC.

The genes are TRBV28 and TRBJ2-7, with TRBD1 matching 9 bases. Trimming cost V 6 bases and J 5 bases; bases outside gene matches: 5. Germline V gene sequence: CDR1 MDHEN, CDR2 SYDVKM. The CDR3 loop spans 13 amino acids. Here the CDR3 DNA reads TGTGCCAGCAGGGTACAGGGGGCGCACGAGCAGTACGTC. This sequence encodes CASRVQGAHEQYV.

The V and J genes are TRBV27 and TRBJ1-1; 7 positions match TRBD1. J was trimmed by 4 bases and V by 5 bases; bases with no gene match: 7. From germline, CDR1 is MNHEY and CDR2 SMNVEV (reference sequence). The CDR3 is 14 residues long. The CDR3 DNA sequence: TGTGCCAGCAGTCCGCGACAGGGTGGCACTGAAGCTTTCTTT. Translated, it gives CASSPRQGGTEAFF.

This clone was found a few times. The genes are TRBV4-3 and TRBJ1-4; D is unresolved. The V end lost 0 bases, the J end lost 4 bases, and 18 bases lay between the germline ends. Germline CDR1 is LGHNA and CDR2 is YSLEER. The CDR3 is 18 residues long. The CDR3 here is CASSQEEPRSGGNEKLFF. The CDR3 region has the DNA TGCGCCAGCAGCCAAGAAGAGCCGCGGTCAGGTGGTAATGAAAAACTGTTTTTT.

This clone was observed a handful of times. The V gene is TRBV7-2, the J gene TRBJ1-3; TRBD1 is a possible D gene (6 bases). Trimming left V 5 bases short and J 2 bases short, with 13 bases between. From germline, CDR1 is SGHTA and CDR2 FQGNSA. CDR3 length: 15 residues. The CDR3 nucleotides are TGTGCCAGCAGCACCGGACAGTCAACTGGAAACACCATATATTTT. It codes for CASSTGQSTGNTIYF.

The CDR3: CAWSGGSNEKLFF. CDR3 in DNA: TGTGCCTGGAGTGGCGGGTCTAATGAAAAACTGTTTTTT. The V call is TRBV30, the J call TRBJ1-4; no definite D call. The CDR3 sequence is 13 residues long. Germline CDR1 is GTSNPN and CDR2 is SVGIG (reference sequence). The V gene lost 1 base and the J gene lost 3 bases, with 6 bases spanning the gap.

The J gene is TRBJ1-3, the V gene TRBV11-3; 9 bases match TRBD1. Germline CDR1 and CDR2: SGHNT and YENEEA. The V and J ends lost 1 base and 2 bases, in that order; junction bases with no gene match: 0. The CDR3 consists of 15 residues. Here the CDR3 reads CASSLGDRAGNTIYF. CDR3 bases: TGTGCCAGCAGCTTAGGGGACAGGGCTGGAAACACCATATATTTT.

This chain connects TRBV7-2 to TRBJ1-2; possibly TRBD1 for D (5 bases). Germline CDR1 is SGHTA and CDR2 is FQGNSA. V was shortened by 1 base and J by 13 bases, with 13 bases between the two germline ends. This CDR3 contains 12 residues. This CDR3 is CASSLGGSRGTF. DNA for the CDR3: TGTGCCAGCAGCTTAGGAGGGAGTAGGGGCACCTTC.

For the CDR3, the DNA is TGTGCCAGCAGCTTTCAGGGGAACACTGAAGCTTTCTTT. It is translated as CASSFQGNTEAFF. The J gene is TRBJ1-1, the V gene TRBV13, with TRBD1 as a possible D gene (5 bases). Germline loops: CDR1 PRHDT, CDR2 FYEKMQ (reference sequence). V lost 3 bases and J lost 1, with 6 bases in between. This CDR3 is 13 amino acids long.

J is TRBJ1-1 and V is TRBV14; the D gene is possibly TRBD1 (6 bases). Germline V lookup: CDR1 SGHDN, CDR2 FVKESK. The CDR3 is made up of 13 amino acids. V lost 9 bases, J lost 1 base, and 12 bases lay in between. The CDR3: CASSRGGNTEAFF. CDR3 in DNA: TGTGCCAGTAGCAGGGGAGGGAACACTGAAGCTTTCTTT.

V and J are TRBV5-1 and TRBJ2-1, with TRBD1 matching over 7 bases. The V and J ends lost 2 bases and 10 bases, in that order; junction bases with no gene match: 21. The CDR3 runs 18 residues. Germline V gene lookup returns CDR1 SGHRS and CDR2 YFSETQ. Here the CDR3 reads CASSLGDRTRTKFPEQFF. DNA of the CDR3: TGCGCCAGCAGCTTAGGGGACAGAACGAGAACTAAGTTCCCGGAGCAGTTCTTC.

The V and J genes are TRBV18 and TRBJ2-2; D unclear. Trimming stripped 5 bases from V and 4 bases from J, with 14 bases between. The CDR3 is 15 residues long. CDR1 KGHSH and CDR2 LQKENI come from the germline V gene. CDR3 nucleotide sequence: TGTGCCAGCTCAATCGGGTCCCGGAGCACCGGGGAGCTGTTTTTT. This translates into CASSIGSRSTGELFF.

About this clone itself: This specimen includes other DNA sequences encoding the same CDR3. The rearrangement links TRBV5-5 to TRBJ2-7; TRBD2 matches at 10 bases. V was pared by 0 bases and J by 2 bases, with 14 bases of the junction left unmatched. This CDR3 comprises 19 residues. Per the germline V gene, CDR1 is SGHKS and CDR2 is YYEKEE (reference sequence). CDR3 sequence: CASSLGRGTSAQGPYEQYV. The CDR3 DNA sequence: TGTGCCAGCAGCTTGGGGCGGGGGACTAGCGCTCAGGGCCCCTACGAGCAGTACGTC.

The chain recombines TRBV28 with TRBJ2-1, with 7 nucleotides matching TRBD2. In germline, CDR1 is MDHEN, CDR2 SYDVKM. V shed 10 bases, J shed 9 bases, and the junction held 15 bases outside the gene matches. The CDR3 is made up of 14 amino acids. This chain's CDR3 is CATGRGGPSLEQFF. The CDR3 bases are TGTGCCACCGGGCGGGGAGGGCCTTCTCTTGAGCAGTTCTTC.